A selection of T cell receptor beta chains follows, all from one sample in a study of prognosis after radiotherapy for stage I lung cancer. TCRdb fed the multiplex PCR reads into MiXCR, producing one record per CDR3 protein. The sample carries 14,000 or so distinct CDR3 sequences, approximately 55% recorded once. The sample consisted of PBMCs, taken before or after stereotactic body radiation therapy (not recorded which). All receptors derive from a donor aged 50 or older with non-small cell lung cancer. The CDR3 runs from the conserved cysteine through the conserved F or W. Fields, in order: clone size, J gene, V gene, D gene, CDR3 protein, CDR3 DNA. D genes are given only for firm matches. Size is omitted from some rows. Given values are once, few, many or a class for expanded clones.

clone size: .; J gene: TRBJ1-2; V gene: TRBV30; D gene: .; CDR3 protein: CAWSVWSYGYTF; CDR3 DNA: TGTGCCTGGAGTGTATGGAGCTATGGCTACACCTTC
clone size: once; J gene: TRBJ1-5; V gene: TRBV4-2; D gene: .; CDR3 protein: CASSQDTGQPQHF; CDR3 DNA: TGTGCCAGCAGCCAGGACACGGGACAGCCCCAGCATTTT
clone size: .; J gene: TRBJ1-5; V gene: TRBV2; D gene: .; CDR3 protein: CASSEGVYQPQHF; CDR3 DNA: TGTGCCAGCAGTGAAGGGGTGTATCAGCCCCAGCATTTT
clone size: .; J gene: TRBJ2-6; V gene: TRBV2; D gene: .; CDR3 protein: CASGLGGSNVLTF; CDR3 DNA: TGTGCCAGCGGATTAGGGGGGTCCAACGTCCTGACTTTC
clone size: many; J gene: TRBJ2-7; V gene: TRBV6-2/TRBV6-3; D gene: .; CDR3 protein: CASSYSTEGAYEQYF; CDR3 DNA: TGTGCCAGCAGTTACTCAACAGAGGGGGCCTACGAGCAGTACTTC
clone size: .; J gene: TRBJ1-5; V gene: TRBV19; D gene: .; CDR3 protein: CASSIESGGKNINQPQHF; CDR3 DNA: TGTGCCAGTAGTATAGAATCGGGGGGCAAGAATATCAATCAGCCCCAGCATTTT
clone size: .; J gene: TRBJ2-1; V gene: TRBV20-1; D gene: .; CDR3 protein: CSAKFRAFLNEQFF; CDR3 DNA: TGCAGTGCTAAATTCCGGGCCTTTCTCAATGAGCAGTTCTTC
clone size: medium-sized; J gene: TRBJ1-6; V gene: TRBV19; D gene: .; CDR3 protein: CATSSPNSPLHF; CDR3 DNA: TGTGCCACCTCGAGCCCGAATTCACCCCTCCACTTT
clone size: .; J gene: TRBJ1-2; V gene: TRBV7-2; D gene: TRBD1; CDR3 protein: CARQGASDGYTF; CDR3 DNA: TGTGCCAGGCAGGGGGCTAGCGATGGCTACACCTTC
clone size: many; J gene: TRBJ2-7; V gene: TRBV20-1; D gene: TRBD2; CDR3 protein: CSARRTSDYEQYF; CDR3 DNA: TGCAGTGCTAGACGGACTAGCGACTACGAGCAGTACTTC
clone size: .; J gene: TRBJ2-2; V gene: TRBV30; D gene: TRBD2; CDR3 protein: CAWSLAGGSAGELFF; CDR3 DNA: TGTGCCTGGAGTTTAGCGGGAGGATCGGCCGGGGAGCTGTTTTTT
clone size: many; J gene: TRBJ2-5; V gene: TRBV6-1; D gene: TRBD2; CDR3 protein: CASLLAGRAETQYF; CDR3 DNA: TGTGCCAGCCTCCTAGCGGGGCGCGCTGAGACCCAGTACTTC
clone size: .; J gene: TRBJ2-1; V gene: TRBV25-1; D gene: .; CDR3 protein: CASSEGRNEQFF; CDR3 DNA: TGTGCCAGCAGTGAGGGACGAAATGAGCAGTTCTTC
clone size: .; J gene: TRBJ2-5; V gene: TRBV6-1; D gene: .; CDR3 protein: CASSERGKEETQYF; CDR3 DNA: TGTGCCAGCAGTGAGAGGGGGAAGGAGGAGACCCAGTACTTC